The 28 T cell receptor beta chains below all came from one sample that was sequenced in a study of T cell changes during pregnancy in multiple sclerosis. The assay was immunoSEQ multiplex PCR, and TCRdb's table has in-frame clones only and misses some. The table includes 65,000 to 85,000 clones, 85% to 95% detected once. The starting material was peripheral blood, obtained in the second trimester of pregnancy. The receptor set was obtained from a female donor in good health, enrolled as a control in a pregnancy study.

The chain joins TRBV7-9 to TRBJ1-5; the D is unclear. Looked up from germline, CDR1 is SEHNR and CDR2 is FQNEAQ (reference sequence). V shed 1 base and J shed 3 bases, with 7 bases lying between them. The CDR3 sequence is 14 residues long. The CDR3 DNA reads as TGTGCCAGCAGCTTAGGAGGGCTCAATCAGCCCCAGCATTTT. Translation: CASSLGGLNQPQHF. Full variable domain (outside the CDR3, taken from reference TRBV7-9 and TRBJ1-5): DTGVSQNPRHKITKRGQNVTFRCDPISEHNRLYWYRQTLGQGPEFLTYFQNEAQLEKSRLLSDRFSAERPKGSFSTLEIQRTEQGDSAMYLCASSLGGLNQPQHFGDGTRLSIL.

The chain uses TRBV9 and TRBJ2-3; 9 bases are a match to TRBD2. The CDR3 loop spans 15 amino acids. V was pared by 0 bases and J by 6 bases, with 5 bases of the junction left unmatched. Per the germline V gene, CDR1 is SGDLS and CDR2 is YYNGEE. The CDR3, as DNA: TGTGCCAGCAGCGTAGAGGGACTAGCCCCGGATACGCAGTATTTT. It translates to CASSVEGLAPDTQYF.

The chain joins TRBV7-6 to TRBJ2-5; D gene unclear. Germline values: CDR1 SGHVS, CDR2 FNYEAQ. The CDR3 is made up of 12 amino acids. The V end lost 4 bases, the J end lost 5 bases, and 8 bases lay between the germline ends. The CDR3 bases are TGTGCCAGCAGCTCCCTCGAGGAGACCCAGTACTTC. This sequence encodes CASSSLEETQYF.

As for this clone: Other nucleotide sequences from this sample produce the same CDR3. The rearrangement uses TRBV2 and TRBJ2-7, with a weak D call TRBD2 (6 bases). V was trimmed by 3 bases and J by 4 bases, leaving 7 bases between them. The CDR3 consists of 12 residues. Germline CDR1 and CDR2: SNHLY and FYNNEI. The CDR3 sequence is CASSDRGYEQYF. The DNA for the CDR3 is TGTGCCAGCAGTGATCGGGGGTACGAGCAGTACTTC.

The chain combines TRBV25-1 with TRBJ1-1; TRBD1 might be the D (5 bases). This CDR3 has 17 residues. V gave up 1 base and J gave up 0 bases, with 15 bases separating them. Looked up from germline, CDR1 is MGHDK and CDR2 is SYGVNS. The CDR3 DNA sequence: TGTGCCAGCAGTGAATTCACCAAGGGGAACATGAACACTGAAGCTTTCTTT. Its protein is CASSEFTKGNMNTEAFF.

The chain uses TRBV28 and TRBJ1-1; unclear D gene. Germline V gives CDR1 MDHEN, CDR2 SYDVKM. Trimming removed 9 bases at V and 4 bases at J, with 18 bases between. This CDR3 spans 14 amino acids. CDR3 coding DNA: TGTGCCAGTCTTACCGGGAGCCCCGGCACTGAAGCTTTCTTT. Protein: CASLTGSPGTEAFF.

The chain couples TRBV4-1 to TRBJ2-7; D is ambiguous. The CDR3 contains 15 residues. The V gene's germline CDR1 is MGHRA and CDR2 YSYEKL. Trimming left V 3 bases short and J 7 bases short, with 19 bases between. CDR3 coding DNA: TGCGCCAGCAGCCACGCCTTCCCGAGAGTGAGTGAGCAGTACTTC. Translation gives CASSHAFPRVSEQYF.

The V and J genes are TRBV7-2 and TRBJ2-5; tentative D call: TRBD2 (5 bases). Looked up from germline, CDR1 is SGHTA and CDR2 is FQGNSA. The V end was cut by 1 base, the J end by 9 bases, with 6 bases between. The CDR3 is made up of 11 amino acids. Here the CDR3 reads CASSLVGAQYF. CDR3 nucleotides: TGTGCCAGCAGCTTAGTCGGGGCCCAGTACTTC.

CDR3 in amino acids: CASSLGGEVKTQYF. The CDR3 DNA sequence: TGTGCCAGCAGCTTAGGTGGGGAGGTAAAGACCCAGTACTTC. The rearrangement links TRBV7-9 to TRBJ2-5; D might be TRBD2 (6 bases). The CDR3 totals 14 residues. The V end was cut by 1 base, the J end by 6 bases, with 12 bases between. Germline CDR1 reads SEHNR; CDR2 reads FQNEAQ (reference sequence).

The genes are TRBV9 and TRBJ2-2, with 7 bases lining up with TRBD1. V lost 0 bases, J lost 0 bases, and 2 bases stayed unmatched. Germline V lookup: CDR1 SGDLS, CDR2 YYNGEE. CDR3 length: 16 residues. The CDR3 is CASSVGGTANTGELFF. DNA of the CDR3: TGTGCCAGCAGCGTAGGGGGGACAGCGAACACCGGGGAGCTGTTTTTT. The variable domain in full, completed from reference TRBV9 and TRBJ2-2, reads DSGVTQTPKHLITATGQRVTLRCSPRSGDLSVYWYQQSLDQGLQFLIQYYNGEERAKGNILERFSAQQFPDLHSELNLSSLELGDSALYFCASSVGGTANTGELFFGEGSRLTVL.

The chain employs TRBV5-1 and TRBJ2-2, with 7 bases matching TRBD2. There are 16 residues in the CDR3. Germline V gene lookup returns CDR1 SGHRS and CDR2 YFSETQ. V was pared by 0 bases and J by 1 base, with 3 bases of the junction left unmatched. This chain's CDR3 is CASSLGLAVNTGELFF. The CDR3 DNA follows: TGCGCCAGCAGCTTGGGCCTAGCGGTGAACACCGGGGAGCTGTTTTTT.

As concerns this clone: Other DNA sequences from this sample encode an identical CDR3 as well. The chain links TRBV28 to TRBJ1-5, with 9 bases fitting TRBD1. This CDR3 comprises 15 residues. In germline, CDR1 is MDHEN, CDR2 SYDVKM. V trimming: 5 bases; J trimming: 5 bases; junction bases outside the gene matches: 7. The CDR3 loop reads CASSLTGQGDQPQHF. The DNA of the CDR3 is TGTGCCAGCAGTCTAACGGGACAGGGCGATCAGCCCCAGCATTTT.

The chain employs TRBV4-1 and TRBJ2-7; D is uncertain. The CDR3 extends over 15 amino acids. Germline CDR1 reads MGHRA; CDR2 reads YSYEKL. Between the trimmed V and J ends, which lost 4 bases and 0 bases, there was a span of 13 bases. The CDR3 DNA sequence: TGCGCCAGCAGCCCTCGTCACGGTAGCTCCTACGAGCAGTACTTC. Residues: CASSPRHGSSYEQYF.

The gene calls are TRBV27 and TRBJ2-3; tentatively, D is TRBD1 (5 bases). Trimming pared 6 bases from V and 3 bases from J, leaving 13 bases between. CDR3 length: 14 residues. CDR1 is MNHEY, CDR2 SMNVEV, per germline (reference sequence). CDR3 residues: CASRTASVTDTQYF. Written as DNA, the CDR3 is TGTGCCAGCAGGACAGCCTCCGTAACAGATACGCAGTATTTT.

The V gene is TRBV28, the J gene TRBJ2-7, with a possible D match to TRBD2 (5 bases). This CDR3 comprises 16 residues. Germline loops: CDR1 MDHEN, CDR2 SYDVKM. The V and J ends lost 2 bases and 5 bases respectively, with 19 bases between them. The CDR3, as DNA: TGTGCCAGCAGTTTAAACGGACTCTCCGAAGACGACGAGCAGTACTTC. This encodes CASSLNGLSEDDEQYF.

This rearrangement joins TRBV2 to TRBJ2-7, with D maybe TRBD1 (6 bases). This CDR3 has 14 residues. V gave up 7 bases and J gave up 7 bases, with 20 bases separating them. Germline V gene data show CDR1 as SNHLY and CDR2 as FYNNEI. CDR3 nucleotide sequence: TGTGCCAGCAAAGGGGGAGTAGATAAGGGGGAGCAGTACTTC. Translation: CASKGGVDKGEQYF.

V and J are TRBV28 and TRBJ2-7; perhaps TRBD2 as D (6 bases). Trimming left V 5 bases short and J 4 bases short, with 15 bases between. The CDR3 loop spans 14 amino acids. The germline V gene has CDR1 MDHEN and CDR2 SYDVKM. The CDR3 is CASSPDTSRYEQYF. As DNA, the CDR3 is TGTGCCAGCAGTCCCGACACTAGCAGGTACGAGCAGTACTTC.

The chain recombines TRBV7-8 with TRBJ2-5; TRBD2 agrees at 8 bases. CDR1 and CDR2 from the germline V gene are SGHVS and FQNEAQ. The junction had 12 bases not matched to a gene; V was cut back by 5 bases and J by 4 bases. The CDR3 is 16 amino acids. As DNA, the CDR3 is TGTGCCAGCAGCCCCCGGGGGGGGGCGGGTGGAGAGACCCAGTACTTC. This gives the protein CASSPRGGAGGETQYF.

The chain has TRBV6-5 and TRBJ2-7; TRBD2 matches 11 bases. Germline V CDR1 and CDR2: MNHEY, SVGAGI. Unmatched junction bases numbered 6, after V lost 6 bases and J lost 2 bases. CDR3 length: 15 amino acids. The CDR3 DNA reads TGTGCCAGCAGGGGGACTAGCGGACCACCCTACGAGCAGTACTTC. The encoded protein is CASRGTSGPPYEQYF.

This sequence joins TRBV6-1 and TRBJ1-6; D is unclear. The ends were cut back, 2 bases at V and 9 bases at J, with 8 bases in the middle. The CDR3 length is 13 residues. CDR1 is MNHNS and CDR2 is SASEGT in the germline V gene. The DNA for the CDR3 is TGTGCCAGCAGTGAACTTCGGGGTTCACCCCTCCACTTT. As protein: CASSELRGSPLHF.

The chain uses TRBV10-2 and TRBJ1-5; D is unclear. Germline CDR1 is WSHSY and CDR2 is SAAADI. This CDR3 spans 13 amino acids. V was clipped by 4 bases and J by 7 bases, with 11 bases between them. The DNA for the CDR3 is TGCGCCAGCAGTGCATCCGAACGGCAGCCCCAGCATTTT. Translating gives CASSASERQPQHF.

The gene calls are TRBV7-2 and TRBJ2-7, with D possibly being TRBD2 (5 bases). Germline values: CDR1 SGHTA, CDR2 FQGNSA. CDR3 length equals 14 residues. V was pared by 5 bases and J by 3 bases, with 14 bases between. In DNA, the CDR3 is TGTGCCAGCAGCCCCCGGGAAACATTCTACGAGCAGTACTTC. Protein: CASSPRETFYEQYF. The full variable domain, its missing parts supplied by reference TRBV7-2 and TRBJ2-7, is GAGVSQSPSNKVTEKGKDVELRCDPISGHTALYWYRQSLGQGLEFLIYFQGNSAPDKSGLPSDRFSAERTGGSVSTLTIQRTQQEDSAVYLCASSPRETFYEQYFGPGTRLTVT.

This rearrangement joins TRBV14 to TRBJ2-3; the match to TRBD2 covers 7 bases. Germline lookup yields CDR1 SGHDN and CDR2 FVKESK. This CDR3 is built from 13 residues. Unmatched junction bases numbered 6, after V lost 6 bases and J lost 6 bases. CDR3 DNA sequence: TGTGCCAGCAGTGTAGCGGGTCAGGATACGCAGTATTTT. The encoded protein is CASSVAGQDTQYF.

The V call is TRBV6-1, the J call TRBJ1-4, with TRBD1 identical over 9 bases. The V gene end was trimmed by 6 bases and the J gene end by 6 bases; junction bases not matched to a gene: 5. CDR1 is MNHNS, CDR2 SASEGT, per germline. CDR3 length: 14 amino acids. The CDR3 bases are TGTGCCAGCAGAAGACAGGGGGGAGATGAAAAACTGTTTTTT. Protein: CASRRQGGDEKLFF.

The V gene is TRBV7-2, the J gene TRBJ2-1; D possibly corresponds to TRBD2 (5 bases). V was trimmed by 5 bases and J by 3 bases, leaving 26 bases between them. Germline values: CDR1 SGHTA, CDR2 FQGNSA. The CDR3 is 19 residues long. In DNA, the CDR3 is TGTGCCAGCAGCACCCCCCGGCGGTCTAGCAACGCCGGCTACAATGAGCAGTTCTTC. Translated, it gives CASSTPRRSSNAGYNEQFF.

The V and J genes are TRBV7-8 and TRBJ2-1, with 10 bases lining up with TRBD2. The junction had 8 bases not matched to a gene; V was cut back by 1 base and J by 8 bases. The germline CDR1 and CDR2 sequences are SGHVS and FQNEAQ. This CDR3 has 16 amino acids. CDR3 sequence: CASSLVTSGNKYEQFF. The CDR3 DNA sequence: TGTGCCAGCAGCTTAGTCACTAGCGGGAATAAGTATGAGCAGTTCTTC. Together with reference TRBV7-8 and TRBJ2-1, the CDR3 gives the full variable domain: GAGVSQSPRYKVAKRGQDVALRCDPISGHVSLFWYQQALGQGPEFLTYFQNEAQLDKSGLPSDRFFAERPEGSVSTLKIQRTQQEDSAVYLCASSLVTSGNKYEQFFGPGTRLTVL.

V usage is TRBV7-2 and J usage is TRBJ2-7, with TRBD2 identical over 9 bases. Looked up from germline, CDR1 is SGHTA and CDR2 is FQGNSA. Trimming took 2 bases from V and 2 from J; bases not matched to a gene: 7. This CDR3 spans 16 amino acids. CDR3 sequence: CASSLLGGRAAYEQYF. The DNA of the CDR3 is TGTGCCAGCAGCTTACTCGGCGGGAGGGCCGCCTACGAGCAGTACTTC.

The chain is built from TRBV6-4 and TRBJ2-2; TRBD2 matches 7 bases. Per the germline V gene, CDR1 is MRHNA and CDR2 is SNTAGT. V trimming: 6 bases; J trimming: 2 bases; junction bases outside the gene matches: 9. There are 16 residues in the CDR3. The CDR3, as DNA: TGTGCCAGCAGCACTACCGGGACTAAAAACACCGGGGAGCTGTTTTTT. Translation: CASSTTGTKNTGELFF.